These 14 T cell receptor beta chains originate from one sample sequenced in a study of cytomegalovirus exposure and HLA in healthy donors (dated by TCRdb to the late 2010s). The library came from the immunoSEQ multiplex PCR assay. For the multiplex PCR, a mixture combining 60 forward primers for TCR Vbeta segments and 13 reverse primers for TCR Jbeta segments was used. TCRdb took this table from immuneACCESS and kept in-frame rearrangements with V and J called. Such tables lack part of the clones; where checked against another copy, unresolved V genes explain under half of the gap, and the rest is unexplained. The sample data list about 98,000 clones, and more than 70% of these were observed just once. The ten largest clones represent roughly 8.9% of the sample. Sequencing was performed on PBMCs. Receptors originate from a male donor in good health and CMV-seropositive.

The CDR3 here is CASSKMGGSMVRGTEAFF. CDR3 coding DNA: TGTGCCAGCAGCAAGATGGGAGGGTCGATGGTGAGGGGCACTGAAGCTTTCTTT. The J gene is TRBJ1-1, the V gene TRBV11-2; D possibly corresponds to TRBD1 (5 bases). The CDR3 is 18 amino acids. The ends were cut back, 5 bases at V and 4 bases at J, with 26 bases in the middle. Germline CDR1 and CDR2: SGHAT and FQNNGV.

The chain links TRBV19 to TRBJ2-7; 9 bases line up with TRBD1. Germline trimming cut 5 bases from V and 2 bases from J; bases unmatched to any gene: 7. Germline CDR1 is LNHDA and CDR2 is SQIVND (reference sequence). The CDR3 length is 15 residues. The CDR3 loop reads CASSVPGQGTYEQYF. CDR3 bases: TGTGCCAGTAGTGTACCGGGACAGGGCACCTACGAGCAGTACTTC.

The chain combines TRBV19 with TRBJ2-3; tentatively, D is TRBD2 (6 bases). The CDR3 has 13 residues. Trimming removed 4 bases from V and 4 bases from J, with 9 bases in between. Germline CDR1 reads LNHDA; CDR2 reads SQIVND (reference sequence). CDR3 nucleotide sequence: TGTGCCAGTAGTACGACTAGAGCAGATACGCAGTATTTT. Translating gives CASSTTRADTQYF.

The chain recombines TRBV5-4 with TRBJ2-5, with a tentative D call TRBD2 (5 bases). Trimming stripped 4 bases from V and 4 bases from J, with 14 bases between. Germline CDR1 reads SGHNT; CDR2 reads YYREEE (reference sequence). The CDR3 covers 14 residues. The CDR3 loop is CASSPQGRAETQYF. DNA for the CDR3: TGTGCCAGCAGCCCCCAAGGGCGGGCAGAGACCCAGTACTTC. Full variable domain (outside the CDR3, taken from reference TRBV5-4 and TRBJ2-5): ETGVTQSPTHLIKTRGQQVTLRCSSQSGHNTVSWYQQALGQGPQFIFQYYREEENGRGNFPPRFSGLQFPNYSSELNVNALELDDSALYLCASSPQGRAETQYFGPGTRLLVL.

The rearrangement links TRBV9 to TRBJ1-2, with D possibly being TRBD1 (5 bases). In germline, CDR1 is SGDLS, CDR2 YYNGEE. The CDR3 is made up of 14 amino acids. Trimming cost V 0 bases and J 8 bases, with 14 bases left between them. CDR3 coding DNA: TGTGCCAGCAGCGTAGAGGGGTTAGACGGCGGCTACACCTTC. The encoded protein is CASSVEGLDGGYTF.

The V and J genes are TRBV2 and TRBJ2-3; the match to TRBD2 covers 8 bases. Germline CDR1 SNHLY, CDR2 FYNNEI. V lost 7 bases, J lost 3 bases, and 6 bases stayed unmatched. There are 14 residues in the CDR3. DNA for the CDR3: TGTGCCAGCAACTACGGGGGGGAAACAGATACGCAGTATTTT. Translated: CASNYGGETDTQYF.

V is TRBV6-6 and J is TRBJ1-5; D ambiguous. The germline V gene has CDR1 MNHNY and CDR2 SVGAGI (reference sequence). The ends were cut back, 4 bases at V and 2 bases at J, with 6 bases in the middle. This CDR3 is built from 13 residues. CDR3 nucleotides: TGTGCCAGCAGTTCCACTGGCAATCAGCCCCAGCATTTT. Protein: CASSSTGNQPQHF.

CDR3 amino acids: CASSVVGTKDEKLFF. The CDR3, as DNA: TGTGCCAGCAGCGTAGTTGGGACAAAGGACGAAAAACTGTTTTTT. The rearrangement uses TRBV9 and TRBJ1-4; D might be TRBD1 (6 bases). The germline V and J ends were trimmed by 0 bases and 8 bases, with 14 bases remaining between them. Germline-derived CDR1 and CDR2 are SGDLS and YYNGEE. The CDR3 spans 15 residues. The full variable domain, in which reference TRBV9 and TRBJ1-4 provide the parts outside the CDR3, is DSGVTQTPKHLITATGQRVTLRCSPRSGDLSVYWYQQSLDQGLQFLIQYYNGEERAKGNILERFSAQQFPDLHSELNLSSLELGDSALYFCASSVVGTKDEKLFFGSGTQLSVL.

The chain couples TRBV12-5 to TRBJ2-2; D remains ambiguous. V lost 2 bases to trimming and J lost 0 bases, with 7 bases between them. CDR3 length equals 15 residues. Per the germline V gene, CDR1 is LGHNT and CDR2 is FRNRAP. The CDR3 is CASGLYSSNTGELFF. The CDR3 DNA is TGTGCTAGTGGTTTGTACAGTTCGAACACCGGGGAGCTGTTTTTT.

The V call is TRBV5-1, the J call TRBJ1-4; tentative D call: TRBD1 (5 bases). The CDR3 totals 16 residues. Germline values: CDR1 SGHRS, CDR2 YFSETQ. V was cut by 1 base and J by 4 bases, with 14 bases left in between. CDR3: CASSLTGHGSNEKLFF. The CDR3 region has the DNA TGCGCCAGCAGCTTGACGGGGCACGGGAGTAATGAAAAACTGTTTTTT.

The chain couples TRBV19 to TRBJ1-5, with 11 nucleotides matching TRBD1. CDR1 is LNHDA and CDR2 is SQIVND in the germline V gene (reference sequence). V lost 4 bases and J lost 4; bases outside the gene matches: 9. The CDR3 contains 17 residues. The CDR3, as DNA: TGTGCCAGTAGTACACACCCGGGACAGGGGGTGAATCAGCCCCAGCATTTT. It translates to CASSTHPGQGVNQPQHF.

The chain links TRBV28 to TRBJ2-1; 8 bases match TRBD2. V trimming: 3 bases; J trimming: 7 bases; junction bases outside the gene matches: 8. The germline V gene encodes CDR1 MDHEN and CDR2 SYDVKM. CDR3 length equals 15 residues. The CDR3 DNA sequence: TGTGCCAGCAGTTTGGCTCGGGAGGGCCAAAATGAGCAGTTCTTC. Residues: CASSLAREGQNEQFF.

The rearrangement joins TRBV19 to TRBJ2-3; 7 nucleotides agree with TRBD2. The V gene end was trimmed by 4 bases and the J gene end by 7 bases; junction bases not matched to a gene: 5. Per germline, CDR1 LNHDA and CDR2 SQIVND (reference sequence). The CDR3 spans 13 residues. For the CDR3, the DNA is TGTGCCAGTAGTAGGGGGGAGGGCCATACGCAGTATTTT. Its protein is CASSRGEGHTQYF.

The rearrangement links TRBV7-9 to TRBJ2-2; D not resolved. The CDR3 extends over 14 amino acids. The V end was cut by 2 bases, the J end by 7 bases, with 11 bases between. CDR1 is SEHNR, CDR2 FQNEAQ, per germline (reference sequence). CDR3 bases: TGTGCCAGCAGCTTACAGTATCCAAGCGGGGAGCTGTTTTTT. Translated, it gives CASSLQYPSGELFF.